This T cell receptor beta chain was identified during a study of T cell responses to AZD1222 COVID-19 vaccine. Whole-study results and caveats: Along spike, vaccine-associated CD4 TCRs were found throughout, with dominance at 160-218 and 743-854. Receipt of two AZD1222 doses was followed by a rise in Spike-specific TCR breadth and depth. Nearly half of spike-specific TCRs reportedly target unmutated variant regions.

Here immunoSEQ multiplex PCR was the method, and the copy in TCRdb shows in-frame clones only, minus some. Here the sample spans about 170,000 clones, approximately 88% being singletons. Turning to this clone: Its antigen is not identified.

V lost 4 bases to trimming and J lost 6 bases; unmatched junction nucleotides: 7. The CDR3 is 15 residues long. Germline CDR1 reads SGHTA; CDR2 reads FQGNSA. Here the sequenced sample was peripheral blood, taken 28 days after the second AZD1222 dose. This chain connects TRBV7-2 to TRBJ1-2; the match to TRBD1 covers 11 bases. This TCR was sampled from an adult who received the AZD1222 COVID-19 vaccine. CDR3 in amino acids: CASSSRTGGADGYTF. Written as DNA, the CDR3 is TGTGCCAGCAGCTCCCGGACAGGGGGCGCGGATGGCTACACCTTC.